This T cell receptor (beta chain) is drawn from a study of T cell changes during pregnancy in multiple sclerosis. Looked up from germline, CDR1 is SNHLY and CDR2 is FYNNEI. V trimming: 6 bases; J trimming: 8 bases; junction bases outside the gene matches: 5. The CDR3 runs 14 residues. Repertoires were generated with immunoSEQ multiplex PCR, while TCRdb's copy carries only in-frame clones and drops some. Here the sample spans about 18,000 clones, approximately 87% being singletons. The genes are TRBV2 and TRBJ2-1, with TRBD2 matching over 12 bases. This sample comprised CD8+ T cells from peripheral blood mononuclear cells, obtained in the third trimester of pregnancy. The sequence was collected from a female donor in good health, enrolled as a control in a pregnancy study. CDR3 amino acids: CASRLTSGGHEQFF. The CDR3 bases are TGTGCCAGCAGACTGACTAGCGGGGGTCATGAGCAGTTCTTC.